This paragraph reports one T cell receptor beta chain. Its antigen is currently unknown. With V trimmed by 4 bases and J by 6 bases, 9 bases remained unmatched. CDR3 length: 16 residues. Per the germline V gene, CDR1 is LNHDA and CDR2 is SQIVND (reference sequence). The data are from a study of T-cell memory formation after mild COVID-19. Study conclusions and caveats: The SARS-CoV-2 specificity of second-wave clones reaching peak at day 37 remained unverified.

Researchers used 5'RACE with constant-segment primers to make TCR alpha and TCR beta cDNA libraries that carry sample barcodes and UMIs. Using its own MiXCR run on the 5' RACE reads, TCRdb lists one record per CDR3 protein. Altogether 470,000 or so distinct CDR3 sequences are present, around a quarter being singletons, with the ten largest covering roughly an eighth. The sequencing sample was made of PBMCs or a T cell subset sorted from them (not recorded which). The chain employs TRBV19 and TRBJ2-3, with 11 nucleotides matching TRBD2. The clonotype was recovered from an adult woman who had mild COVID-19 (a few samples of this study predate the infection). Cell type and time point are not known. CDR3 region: CASSTGLAVRGDTQYF. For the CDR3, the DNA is TGTGCCAGTAGTACGGGACTAGCGGTCCGAGGGGATACGCAGTATTTT.